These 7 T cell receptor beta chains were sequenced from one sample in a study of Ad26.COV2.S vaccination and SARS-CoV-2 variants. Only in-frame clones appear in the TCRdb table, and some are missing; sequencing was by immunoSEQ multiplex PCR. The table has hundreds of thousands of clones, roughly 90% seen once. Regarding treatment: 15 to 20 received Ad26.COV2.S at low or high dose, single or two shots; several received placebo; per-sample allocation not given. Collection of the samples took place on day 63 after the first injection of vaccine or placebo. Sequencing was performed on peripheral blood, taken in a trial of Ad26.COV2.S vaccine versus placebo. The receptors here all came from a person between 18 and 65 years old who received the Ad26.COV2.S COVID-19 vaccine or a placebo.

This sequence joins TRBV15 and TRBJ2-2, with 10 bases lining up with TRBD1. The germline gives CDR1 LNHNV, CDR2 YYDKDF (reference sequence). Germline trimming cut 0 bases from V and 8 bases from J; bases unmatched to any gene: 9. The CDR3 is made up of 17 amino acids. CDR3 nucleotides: TGTGCCACCAGCAGAGATTTCCCGGACAGGGGGACTGGGGAGCTGTTTTTT. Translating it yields CATSRDFPDRGTGELFF.

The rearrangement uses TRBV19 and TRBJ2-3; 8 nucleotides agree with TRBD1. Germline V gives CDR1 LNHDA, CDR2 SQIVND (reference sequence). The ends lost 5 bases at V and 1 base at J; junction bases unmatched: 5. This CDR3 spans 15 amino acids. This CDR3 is CASSLGQAGTDTQYF. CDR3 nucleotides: TGTGCCAGTAGTCTGGGACAGGCCGGCACAGATACGCAGTATTTT. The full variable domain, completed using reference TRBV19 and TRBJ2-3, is DGGITQSPKYLFRKEGQNVTLSCEQNLNHDAMYWYRQDPGQGLRLIYYSQIVNDFQKGDIAEGYSVSREKKESFPLTVTSAQKNPTAFYLCASSLGQAGTDTQYFGPGTRLTVL.

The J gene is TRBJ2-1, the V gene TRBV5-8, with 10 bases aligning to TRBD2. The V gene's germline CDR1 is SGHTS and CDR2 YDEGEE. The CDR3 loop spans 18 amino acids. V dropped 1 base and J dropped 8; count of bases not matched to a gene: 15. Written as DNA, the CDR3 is TGTGCCAGCAGCTTGAGGACTAGCGGACGTTACGCCTCTCATGAGCAGTTCTTC. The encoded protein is CASSLRTSGRYASHEQFF.

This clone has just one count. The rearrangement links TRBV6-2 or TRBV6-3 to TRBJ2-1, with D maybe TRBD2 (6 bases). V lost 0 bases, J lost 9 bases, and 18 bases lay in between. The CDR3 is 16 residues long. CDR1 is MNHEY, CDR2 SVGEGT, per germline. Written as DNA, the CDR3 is TGTGCCAGCAGTTACTCGAGACTAGGCGAGGGAGGTGAGCAGTTCTTC. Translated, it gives CASSYSRLGEGGEQFF.

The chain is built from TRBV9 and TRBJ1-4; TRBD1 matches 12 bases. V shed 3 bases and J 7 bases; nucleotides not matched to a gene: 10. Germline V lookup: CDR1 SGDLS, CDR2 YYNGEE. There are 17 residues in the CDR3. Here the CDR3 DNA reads TGTGCCAGCAGCGCGGGACAGGGGGCGCGTCTCAGTGAAAAACTGTTTTTT. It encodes CASSAGQGARLSEKLFF.

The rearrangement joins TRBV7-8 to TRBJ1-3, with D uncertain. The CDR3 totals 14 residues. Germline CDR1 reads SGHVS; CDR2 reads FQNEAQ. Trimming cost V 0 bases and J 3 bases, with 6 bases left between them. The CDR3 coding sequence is TGTGCCAGCAGCTTAGCGGACTATGGAAACACCATATATTTT. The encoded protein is CASSLADYGNTIYF.

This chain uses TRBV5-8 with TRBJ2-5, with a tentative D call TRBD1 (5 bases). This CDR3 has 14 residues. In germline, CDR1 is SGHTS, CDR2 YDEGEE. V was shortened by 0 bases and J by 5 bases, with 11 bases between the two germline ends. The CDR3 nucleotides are TGTGCCAGCAGCTTGGAAAGGGGCCTGGAGACCCAGTACTTC. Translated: CASSLERGLETQYF.